Following are 30 T cell receptor beta chains from one sample sequenced in a study of cytomegalovirus exposure and HLA in healthy donors (dated by TCRdb to about 2017). Libraries came from the immunoSEQ multiplex PCR assay. The multiplex PCR relied on a mix of 60 forward primers for TCR Vbeta segments and 13 reverse primers for TCR Jbeta segments. The immuneACCESS repertoire file appears here via TCRdb, limited to in-frame rearrangements. These files lack a portion of the clones; in checked studies, under half of the deficit traces to unresolved V genes, and the cause of the others is not known. The sample table holds around 230,000 clones, of which 60% to 80% were seen once. The top ten clonotypes cover roughly 1.9% of the sample. Sequencing input: PBMCs. These receptors were taken from a male donor in good health and CMV-seronegative.

The J gene is TRBJ2-7, the V gene TRBV9; 9 bases are shared with TRBD2. In germline, CDR1 is SGDLS, CDR2 YYNGEE. CDR3 length: 15 amino acids. Germline trimming cut 2 bases from V and 6 bases from J; bases unmatched to any gene: 9. The CDR3 coding sequence is TGTGCCAGCAGCGTTAGTGGCGGGGGGGCTGTCGAGCAGTACTTC. Translated, it gives CASSVSGGGAVEQYF.

This clone turned up a few times. The V call is TRBV5-1, the J call TRBJ2-4; 8 bases map to TRBD1. This CDR3 has 15 residues. Germline CDR1 SGHRS, CDR2 YFSETQ. V shed 1 base and J 6 bases; nucleotides not matched to a gene: 6. In DNA form, the CDR3 reads TGCGCCAGCAGCTTGACTGGACAGGGTGGAAACATTCAGTACTTC. Its protein product is CASSLTGQGGNIQYF.

The CDR3 nucleotides are TGTGCCAGCTCACCACCGGGAACAGGAGCTAACTATGGCTACACCTTC. This gives the protein CASSPPGTGANYGYTF. The V gene is TRBV18, the J gene TRBJ1-2; a possible D gene is TRBD1 (5 bases). There are 16 residues in the CDR3. Trimming pared 0 bases from V and 0 bases from J, leaving 11 bases between. Germline V gene lookup returns CDR1 KGHSH and CDR2 LQKENI.

The chain employs TRBV12-5 and TRBJ2-1; no clear D. V dropped 5 bases and J dropped 7 bases, with 12 bases sitting between them. The CDR3 totals 13 residues. CDR1 is LGHNT, CDR2 FRNRAP, per germline. The CDR3 DNA sequence: TGTGCTAGTGGTCTGGCCCCTTCGAATGAGCAGTTCTTC. Translated, it gives CASGLAPSNEQFF.

V and J are TRBV12-2 and TRBJ2-3; the table's D call of TRBD2 was not tested on the DNA. TRBV12-2 is reported as a pseudogene. This CDR3 has 17 amino acids. DNA for the CDR3: TGTGCAAGTCGCTTAGGGGCGGGGGACGGTAGCACAGATACGCAGTATTTT. The encoded protein is CASRLGAGDGSTDTQYF.

The chain carries TRBV4-3 and TRBJ1-1; weak D call: TRBD1 (5 bases). In germline, CDR1 is LGHNA, CDR2 YSLEER. The CDR3 consists of 16 residues. Trimming stripped 0 bases from V and 6 bases from J, with 17 bases between. The CDR3 region has the DNA TGCGCCAGCAGCCAAGATCTCTTCGGGGGGGGATCTGAAGCTTTCTTT. The encoded protein is CASSQDLFGGGSEAFF.

The gene calls are TRBV2 and TRBJ2-6; D might be TRBD2 (5 bases). The CDR3 runs 15 residues. CDR1 is SNHLY and CDR2 is FYNNEI in the germline V gene. The V end lost 6 bases, the J end lost 2 bases, and 11 bases lay between the germline ends. The CDR3, as DNA: TGTGCCAGCAGCTTGGACTGGGCTGGGGCCAACGTCCTGACTTTC. This sequence encodes CASSLDWAGANVLTF.

The genes are TRBV6-1 and TRBJ2-7, with 7 bases that match TRBD1. V lost 3 bases and J lost 4; bases outside the gene matches: 3. Germline V gives CDR1 MNHNS, CDR2 SASEGT. This CDR3 is built from 13 residues. The CDR3 coding sequence is TGTGCCAGCAGTGAGGGACAGATTTACGAGCAGTACTTC. It encodes CASSEGQIYEQYF.

CDR3 residues: CASRTGQGRNEQFF. CDR3 sequence (DNA): TGTGCCAGCAGAACCGGACAGGGGAGGAATGAGCAGTTCTTC. V usage is TRBV28 and J usage is TRBJ2-1; TRBD1 aligns across 9 bases. The trim removed 6 bases at V and 7 bases at J, leaving 7 bases unmatched. This CDR3 is 14 amino acids long. The germline CDR1 and CDR2 sequences are MDHEN and SYDVKM.

This clone was observed once. The CDR3 DNA is TGTGCCAGCAGCTTAGATGGCGGGAGCGGCAATGAGCAGTTCTTC. Its translation: CASSLDGGSGNEQFF. The V call is TRBV11-1, the J call TRBJ2-1; 7 positions agree with TRBD2. The CDR3 extends over 15 amino acids. The germline V gene has CDR1 SGHAT and CDR2 FQDESV (reference sequence). V was pared by 1 base and J by 6 bases, with 6 bases of the junction left unmatched.

The rearrangement links TRBV2 to TRBJ1-5, with D possibly TRBD1 on 6 matching bases. This CDR3 spans 15 amino acids. The V end was cut by 3 bases, the J end by 4 bases, with 13 bases between. The germline gives CDR1 SNHLY, CDR2 FYNNEI. The CDR3 is CASSDLRTGNQPQHF. The CDR3 nucleotides are TGTGCCAGCAGTGATCTGCGCACAGGGAATCAGCCCCAGCATTTT.

V is TRBV27 and J is TRBJ2-3; possibly TRBD1 for D (5 bases). The CDR3 sequence is 17 residues long. Germline V CDR1 and CDR2: MNHEY, SMNVEV (reference sequence). Trimming left V 6 bases short and J 2 bases short, with 21 bases between. The CDR3 spells CASRTRHQGTYTDTQYF. The DNA for the CDR3 is TGTGCCAGCAGGACTCGACACCAGGGCACGTACACAGATACGCAGTATTTT.

The J gene is TRBJ1-2, the V gene TRBV28; TRBD1 might be the D (5 bases). Germline lookup yields CDR1 MDHEN and CDR2 SYDVKM. V was cut by 2 bases and J by 8 bases, with 18 bases left in between. The CDR3 is 15 amino acids. DNA for the CDR3: TGTGCCAGCAGTTTAAGGCCAGGGACTCCTAGGGGCTACACCTTC. Amino acid sequence: CASSLRPGTPRGYTF.

V and J are TRBV11-2 and TRBJ2-7, with TRBD1 identical over 7 bases. The V gene end was trimmed by 5 bases and the J gene end by 3 bases; junction bases not matched to a gene: 7. There are 14 residues in the CDR3. Germline assignment: CDR1 SGHAT and CDR2 FQNNGV. CDR3 coding DNA: TGTGCCAGCAGCGTACAACAGGGGCTCTACGAGCAGTACTTC. Encoded protein: CASSVQQGLYEQYF. Complete variable domain (other parts from reference TRBV11-2 and TRBJ2-7): EAGVAQSPRYKIIEKRQSVAFWCNPISGHATLYWYQQILGQGPKLLIQFQNNGVVDDSQLPKDRFSAERLKGVDSTLKIQPAKLEDSAVYLCASSVQQGLYEQYFGPGTRLTVT.

This sequence joins TRBV7-9 and TRBJ1-1, with 8 bases matching TRBD1. CDR3 length equals 18 residues. Looked up from germline, CDR1 is SEHNR and CDR2 is FQNEAQ (reference sequence). The ends lost 5 bases at V and 5 bases at J; junction bases unmatched: 19. CDR3 sequence reads: CASSPRNDRGAWRTEAFF. CDR3 DNA sequence: TGTGCCAGCAGCCCAAGAAACGACAGGGGCGCCTGGAGGACTGAAGCTTTCTTT. Full variable domain (rest looked up from reference TRBV7-9 and TRBJ1-1): DTGVSQNPRHKITKRGQNVTFRCDPISEHNRLYWYRQTLGQGPEFLTYFQNEAQLEKSRLLSDRFSAERPKGSFSTLEIQRTEQGDSAMYLCASSPRNDRGAWRTEAFFGQGTRLTVV.

The chain carries TRBV7-8 and TRBJ1-1; 8 bases align to TRBD1. CDR3 length equals 14 residues. CDR1 and CDR2 (germline): SGHVS, FQNEAQ. Unmatched junction bases numbered 3, after V lost 5 bases and J lost 1 base. This chain's CDR3 is CASSLGQANTEAFF. CDR3 DNA sequence: TGTGCCAGCAGCCTGGGACAGGCGAACACTGAAGCTTTCTTT.

The CDR3 protein is CASSQQTDRAGANVLTF. The DNA for the CDR3 is TGCGCCAGCAGCCAACAAACCGACAGGGCCGGGGCCAACGTCCTGACTTTC. The chain recombines TRBV4-3 with TRBJ2-6; TRBD1 agrees at 7 bases. The CDR3 covers 17 residues. After removal of 2 bases from V and 4 bases from J, the junction contained 8 bases not matched to a gene. Germline CDR1 LGHNA, CDR2 YSLEER.

The genes are TRBV30 and TRBJ2-1, with no clear D. The germline V gene has CDR1 GTSNPN and CDR2 SVGIG (reference sequence). The ends were cut back, 0 bases at V and 4 bases at J, with 13 bases in the middle. CDR3 length: 15 residues. The CDR3 region has the DNA TGTGCCTGGAGTGTTAAAAGGCTAGAGTACAATGAGCAGTTCTTC. Residues: CAWSVKRLEYNEQFF.

This chain connects TRBV4-2 to TRBJ2-7, with 7 nucleotides matching TRBD1. The CDR3 spans 14 residues. Trimming cost V 2 bases and J 3 bases; bases outside gene matches: 4. The germline V gene has CDR1 LGHNA and CDR2 YNFKEQ. This CDR3 is CASSQNTGVYEQYF. The CDR3 region has the DNA TGTGCCAGCAGCCAAAATACAGGGGTCTACGAGCAGTACTTC.

Comment on this clone: The sample holds other DNA sequences that translate to the same CDR3. The chain uses TRBV7-2 and TRBJ2-5, with 7 bases matching TRBD2. The CDR3 extends over 14 amino acids. CDR1 and CDR2 (germline): SGHTA, FQGNSA. V shed 1 base, J shed 4 bases, and the junction held 3 bases outside the gene matches. CDR3 nucleotide sequence: TGTGCCAGCAGCTTAGGGGGAGGGAGAGAGACCCAGTACTTC. Protein product: CASSLGGGRETQYF.

The rearrangement links TRBV11-2 to TRBJ2-3; 7 bases are shared with TRBD2. Germline V gene data show CDR1 as SGHAT and CDR2 as FQNNGV. The CDR3 totals 16 residues. V shed 2 bases and J 0 bases; nucleotides not matched to a gene: 5. CDR3 DNA sequence: TGTGCCAGCAGCTTATTGCCGGGGGGTAGCACAGATACGCAGTATTTT. This translates into CASSLLPGGSTDTQYF.

This clone was picked up one time. V is TRBV10-3 and J is TRBJ1-2; weak D call: TRBD1 (5 bases). Germline lookup yields CDR1 ENHRY and CDR2 SYGVKD. The CDR3 extends over 14 amino acids. V gave up 9 bases and J gave up 6 bases, with 20 bases separating them. CDR3 coding DNA: TGTGCCATGCGGGCGGCGGGGGAGATGGATGGCTACACCTTC. This translates into CAMRAAGEMDGYTF.

The rearrangement links TRBV5-1 to TRBJ2-1; perhaps TRBD2 as D (5 bases). The CDR3 is made up of 14 amino acids. Germline values: CDR1 SGHRS, CDR2 YFSETQ. Trimming left V 1 base short and J 6 bases short, with 11 bases between. The CDR3 sequence: CASSLPSPSNEQFF. In DNA, the CDR3 is TGCGCCAGCAGCTTGCCTAGCCCTAGCAATGAGCAGTTCTTC. Drawing the rest from reference TRBV5-1 and TRBJ2-1, the complete variable domain is KAGVTQTPRYLIKTRGQQVTLSCSPISGHRSVSWYQQTPGQGLQFLFEYFSETQRNKGNFPGRFSGRQFSNSRSEMNVSTLELGDSALYLCASSLPSPSNEQFFGPGTRLTVL.

The DNA for the CDR3 is TGCGCCAGCAGCCAAGAAACAGGGAGGGTGAGAGATGAAAAACTGTTTTTT. It encodes CASSQETGRVRDEKLFF. J is TRBJ1-4 and V is TRBV4-3, with a possible D match to TRBD1 (6 bases). The germline V gene has CDR1 LGHNA and CDR2 YSLEER. This CDR3 contains 17 residues. Trimming took off 0 bases at V and 6 bases at J, with 17 bases between the two ends.

This chain links TRBV5-4 with TRBJ1-1; D unclear. CDR1 is SGHNT and CDR2 is YYREEE in the germline V gene (reference sequence). The germline V and J ends were trimmed by 0 bases and 0 bases, with 3 bases remaining between them. CDR3 length equals 13 residues. In nucleotides, the CDR3 is TGTGCCAGCAGCTTGGGAGTGAACACTGAAGCTTTCTTT. This gives the protein CASSLGVNTEAFF.

The genes are TRBV7-9 and TRBJ2-3; D gene unclear. The germline gives CDR1 SEHNR, CDR2 FQNEAQ (reference sequence). Trimming took off 3 bases at V and 5 bases at J, with 6 bases between the two ends. The CDR3 is made up of 12 amino acids. For the CDR3, the DNA is TGTGCCAGCAGCTTGGTCGGAGATACGCAGTATTTT. Translating gives CASSLVGDTQYF.

The chain combines TRBV27 with TRBJ2-7, with a possible D match to TRBD1 (5 bases). Germline V gene data show CDR1 as MNHEY and CDR2 as SMNVEV (reference sequence). With 0 bases removed from V and 6 bases from J, the gap between germline ends came to 12 bases. This CDR3 is built from 14 residues. The CDR3 sequence: CASSLSAGRSEQYF. The CDR3 DNA is TGTGCCAGCAGTTTATCGGCAGGGCGGAGCGAGCAGTACTTC.

CDR3 in DNA: TGCAGCGTTGAAGAGGTGCAGGGCAGGCAAGAGACCCAGTACTTC. Protein sequence: CSVEEVQGRQETQYF. This chain connects TRBV29-1 to TRBJ2-5; D is possibly TRBD1 (5 bases). Per germline, CDR1 SQVTM and CDR2 ANQGSEA. V was trimmed by 0 bases and J by 2 bases, leaving 13 bases between them. This CDR3 spans 15 amino acids.

The chain joins TRBV4-3 to TRBJ1-5; 9 nucleotides align to TRBD1. After removal of 3 bases from V and 9 bases from J, the junction contained 12 bases not matched to a gene. The CDR3 extends over 16 amino acids. From germline, CDR1 is LGHNA and CDR2 YSLEER. The CDR3 coding sequence is TGCGCCAGCAGCCAGGGGACAGGGCTACATTTAGGGCCCCAGCATTTT. It codes for CASSQGTGLHLGPQHF.

This clone was found once. The gene calls are TRBV5-6 and TRBJ2-1; D is possibly TRBD2 (6 bases). Trimming cost V 5 bases and J 5 bases, with 11 bases left between them. Germline V gene sequence: CDR1 SGHDT, CDR2 YYEEEE. CDR3 length equals 13 residues. The CDR3 DNA sequence: TGTGCCAGCAGTCGGCGGAGGGACAATGAGCAGTTCTTC. The encoded protein is CASSRRRDNEQFF.